Presented here are 15 T cell receptor beta chains from one specimen sequenced in a study of control samples from healthy donors and cancer patients. Libraries were prepared by immunoSEQ multiplex PCR; TCRdb keeps only in-frame clonotypes and omits some of them. Of some 120,000 clones listed, 85% to 90% were seen once; the top ten hold 2% to 2.5%. Sequencing was done on a sample of blood. These receptors were taken from a woman aged 70-85 years in good health.

The genes are TRBV9 and TRBJ2-1, with TRBD2 matching over 8 bases. The CDR3 is 14 residues long. Trimming removed 0 bases from V and 11 bases from J; junction bases left unmatched: 7. Germline assignment: CDR1 SGDLS and CDR2 YYNGEE. The CDR3 here is CASSVDSGELKQFF. The CDR3 region has the DNA TGTGCCAGCAGCGTAGATAGCGGGGAGTTGAAGCAGTTCTTC. The full variable domain, rest sourced from reference TRBV9 and TRBJ2-1, is DSGVTQTPKHLITATGQRVTLRCSPRSGDLSVYWYQQSLDQGLQFLIQYYNGEERAKGNILERFSAQQFPDLHSELNLSSLELGDSALYFCASSVDSGELKQFFGPGTRLTVL.

This clone was found once. CDR3: CASSLRASGADTQYF. The DNA for the CDR3 is TGTGCCAGCAGCTTAAGGGCTAGCGGGGCGGATACGCAGTATTTT. This sequence joins TRBV7-3 and TRBJ2-3; 9 bases map to TRBD2. J was trimmed by 6 bases and V by 1 base; bases with no gene match: 5. The CDR3 is 15 residues long. From germline, CDR1 is SGHTA and CDR2 FQGTGA.

The chain uses TRBV5-6 and TRBJ1-2, with D possibly matching TRBD1 (6 bases). V shed 3 bases and J shed 4 bases, with 19 bases lying between them. There are 16 residues in the CDR3. Germline lookup yields CDR1 SGHDT and CDR2 YYEEEE. The CDR3 DNA reads TGTGCCAGCAGCTCGCCCGACCCCAGGGGATTCTATGGCTACACCTTC. Residues: CASSSPDPRGFYGYTF. The full variable domain, rest sourced from reference TRBV5-6 and TRBJ1-2, is DAGVTQSPTHLIKTRGQQVTLRCSPKSGHDTVSWYQQALGQGPQFIFQYYEEEERQRGNFPDRFSGHQFPNYSSELNVNALLLGDSALYLCASSSPDPRGFYGYTFGSGTRLTVV.

A single count supports this clone. J is TRBJ1-2 and V is TRBV19; 9 bases fit TRBD1. V lost 4 bases and J lost 4; bases outside the gene matches: 7. Germline lookup yields CDR1 LNHDA and CDR2 SQIVND (reference sequence). This CDR3 comprises 15 residues. CDR3 DNA sequence: TGTGCCAGTAGTAGAGGGACAGGGTGGATCTATGGCTACACCTTC. Translating it yields CASSRGTGWIYGYTF.

The V gene is TRBV18, the J gene TRBJ2-5; D remains ambiguous. Between the trimmed V and J ends, which lost 2 bases and 5 bases, there was a span of 9 bases. Germline V gene sequence: CDR1 KGHSH, CDR2 LQKENI. CDR3 size: 13 residues. CDR3: CASSPSALETQYF. CDR3 coding DNA: TGTGCCAGCTCACCATCCGCTCTGGAGACCCAGTACTTC.

This chain connects TRBV7-2 to TRBJ1-5, with D unresolved. Trimming took 2 bases from V and 1 from J, leaving 12 bases between them. CDR3 length: 16 residues. Germline CDR1 SGHTA, CDR2 FQGNSA. This chain's CDR3 is CASSLNRAGSNQPQHF. CDR3 bases: TGTGCCAGCAGCTTAAATAGAGCGGGGAGCAATCAGCCCCAGCATTTT.

The V and J genes are TRBV6-2 or TRBV6-3 and TRBJ2-5; D possibly corresponds to TRBD1 (5 bases). Trimming took 4 bases from V and 2 from J, leaving 8 bases between them. The germline V gene encodes CDR1 MNHEY and CDR2 SVGEGT. The CDR3 has 13 residues. CDR3 sequence (DNA): TGTGCCAGCAGTTGGGGCAGACAAGAGACCCAGTACTTC. Translated, it gives CASSWGRQETQYF.

J is TRBJ2-3 and V is TRBV14, with D possibly being TRBD2 (5 bases). Trimming pared 8 bases from V and 11 bases from J, leaving 14 bases between. The germline V gene has CDR1 SGHDN and CDR2 FVKESK. The CDR3 sequence is 11 residues long. In DNA form, the CDR3 reads TGTGCCAGCTCGGTACTAGGAAGGCAGTATTTT. Translation: CASSVLGRQYF.

This chain joins TRBV5-6 and TRBJ2-7, with D possibly TRBD2 on 5 matching bases. CDR3 length equals 15 residues. The germline V gene encodes CDR1 SGHDT and CDR2 YYEEEE. V was pared by 0 bases and J by 0 bases, with 10 bases between. For the CDR3, the DNA is TGTGCCAGCAGCTTGGACCGGGATTACTCCTACGAGCAGTACTTC. Amino acid sequence: CASSLDRDYSYEQYF.

The gene calls are TRBV5-1 and TRBJ1-4; D may be TRBD1 (6 bases). The V gene lost 4 bases and the J gene lost 5 bases, with 18 bases spanning the gap. The CDR3 extends over 16 amino acids. Germline V gene sequence: CDR1 SGHRS, CDR2 YFSETQ. CDR3: CASSPTGGRANEKLFF. CDR3 DNA sequence: TGCGCCAGCAGCCCCACGGGGGGCAGGGCGAATGAAAAACTGTTTTTT.

The V call is TRBV4-2, the J call TRBJ1-1; TRBD1 aligns across 7 bases. The V gene's germline CDR1 is LGHNA and CDR2 YNFKEQ. The CDR3 runs 16 residues. V was clipped by 4 bases and J by 2 bases; unmatched bases: 10. The CDR3 region is CASSRDSTTFNTEAFF. The CDR3 DNA sequence: TGTGCCAGCAGCCGGGACAGTACTACTTTTAACACTGAAGCTTTCTTT.

This clone occurred once. This chain links TRBV6-2 or TRBV6-3 with TRBJ2-2; no clear D. The CDR3 contains 13 residues. Trimming removed 5 bases at V and 3 bases at J, with 7 bases between. Germline V gene data show CDR1 as MNHEY and CDR2 as SVGEGT. CDR3 in amino acids: CASSKRDTGELFF. CDR3 sequence (DNA): TGTGCCAGCAGTAAACGGGACACCGGGGAGCTGTTTTTT.

This chain uses TRBV5-6 with TRBJ2-5; weak D call: TRBD1 (6 bases). The CDR3 loop spans 15 amino acids. V was trimmed by 1 base and J by 4 bases, leaving 14 bases between them. CDR1 is SGHDT and CDR2 is YYEEEE in the germline V gene. This CDR3 is CASSLPGHPGETQYF. Written as DNA, the CDR3 is TGTGCCAGCAGCTTGCCGGGACACCCTGGAGAGACCCAGTACTTC. Full variable domain (outside the CDR3, taken from reference TRBV5-6 and TRBJ2-5): DAGVTQSPTHLIKTRGQQVTLRCSPKSGHDTVSWYQQALGQGPQFIFQYYEEEERQRGNFPDRFSGHQFPNYSSELNVNALLLGDSALYLCASSLPGHPGETQYFGPGTRLLVL.

CDR3 sequence (DNA): TGTGCCAGCAGCCAAGATGGGACAGCGACTAACTATGGCTACACCTTC. As protein: CASSQDGTATNYGYTF. The V gene is TRBV3-1 (or the pseudogene TRBV3-2), the J gene TRBJ1-2, with TRBD1 identical over 7 bases. This CDR3 comprises 16 residues. V gave up 0 bases and J gave up 0 bases; unmatched junction bases: 4. Germline lookup yields CDR1 LGHDT and CDR2 YNNKEL (reference sequence).

This chain links TRBV6-2 or TRBV6-3 with TRBJ1-2; D remains unclear. The germline V gene has CDR1 MNHEY and CDR2 SVGEGT. With 6 bases removed from V and 3 bases from J, the gap between germline ends came to 8 bases. The CDR3 runs 12 residues. The chain's CDR3 is CASSVSHYGYTF. The DNA for the CDR3 is TGTGCCAGCAGCGTCTCGCACTATGGCTACACCTTC.